This T cell receptor beta chain stems from a study of beta chain features in type 1 diabetes listed by TCRdb under 2018. For context, the study as a whole: No differences in mean age, gender distribution, total cell number or subset yield were found between patients and healthy donors. The study compared the TCRB repertoires of sorted circulating CD4+ T cell subsets in recently diagnosed type 1 diabetes patients with those in matched healthy donors. Whereas all 30 or so donors provided naive and central memory subsets, regulatory and stem cell-like memory subsets were isolated from just 8 patients and about eight healthy donors. A total of 90 million to 130 million sorted cells were examined across all samples, and a strong correlation was observed between cell number per subset and RNA yield. Study-wide findings and limitations: A moderate but significant shortening of TCRB CDR3 length was observed in type 1 diabetes patients in all four CD4+ subsets. Shorter templates might be favored by PCR, yet because patient and control samples were amplified and corrected together, any such skew would affect both groups equally. Because the HLA sub-analyses included only small numbers of individuals, any influence of HLA type on TCRB rearrangement was left unresolved. Naive, central memory and regulatory TCRB repertoires appeared to be more alike among patients than among healthy donors. Because cDNA rather than genomic DNA was sequenced, highly expressing activated cells could have been over-represented, although no difference in activation and CD3 levels was found between groups. At VDJ recombination sites, type 1 diabetes patients had fewer insertions and more deleted nucleotides, which implies abnormalities in thymic rearrangement.

The CDR3 runs 19 residues from the cysteine to the phenylalanine. Solely the CDR3 DNA is kept, with 57 bases framed from the first base. In the germline V gene, CDR1 corresponds to LGHNT and CDR2 to FRNRAP. V gives up 1 base and J gives up 0 bases, and the segment between their germline ends measures 19 bases. From each donor, a single peripheral blood sample of about 100 mL on average was drawn into heparinised tubes. A BD FACSAria II and a panel including CD45RO, CCR7, CD25, CD127, CD95 and CD27 were used to sort naive, central memory, regulatory and stem cell-like memory CD4+ T cells. A purity above 98% was achieved for all sorted populations. PBMCs were separated immediately by Lymphoprep density gradient centrifugation and were stained directly, without being cultured. So that batch effects would be minimized, each experiment stained and sorted samples in pairs, pairing one healthy donor with one patient.

This clone has more than one count but fewer than ten. There is no known antigen for this receptor. Base-call qualities are not available, and no considerably larger clone is one nucleotide away. The entire amount of isolated RNA was reverse transcribed using the High Capacity cDNA Reverse Transcription Kit, so the sequenced TCRB transcripts were expressed ones. Deep immunoSEQ sequencing was performed on naive, central memory and regulatory T cell samples, with an average of around 3.4 million total reads per sample. Sorted cells were lysed in RLT buffer, and RNA was extracted using DNase-treated RNeasy Micro or Mini kits according to cell number. To prevent cross-contamination, every cell subset was processed on its own, while patient and healthy donor samples were processed together. The immunoSEQ multiplex PCR was used to amplify TCRB sequences from cDNA, yielding 87-bp fragments that span the CDR3 region. Sequencing of the amplicons was performed on the Illumina HiSeq platform. In the paper's pipeline: PCR bias was computationally corrected using synthetic template baselines, reads within Hamming distance 2 were collapsed, and singletons that could not be merged were discarded. By aligning reads against IMGT, V, D and J genes, CDR3 length, and insertions or deletions at six rearrangement sites were assigned. Within each subset, clonotype counts were normalized to sorted cell number, after which true diversity and Gini coefficients were computed with the tcR R package. Repertoire sharing was quantified using the overlap coefficient calculated on TCRB nucleotide sequences. Out-of-frame TCRB sequences from naive cells were analyzed as a proxy for the pre-selection repertoire. TCRdb carries this immuneACCESS record with in-frame sequences only. Its versions omit some clonotypes, under half of them owing to an unresolved V gene in the studies checked, with the rest unexplained. That table gives V, J and clone size, and the DNA gave D and trimming. The sample data list approximately 250,000 clones, and approximately 14% of these were observed just once. Around 0.03% of the sample is taken by the ten largest.

The sequenced sample consisted of naive CD4+ T cells from blood. The cell subset or site label here, explained by the study, means: true naive CD4+ T cells. This TCR derives from a middle-aged woman in good health. In this chain, TRBV12-5 is recombined with TRBJ1-5; no D segment can be confidently identified. The bases read TGTGCTAGTGGTTTGGGCGGAGGGCTCCCACCTTATAGCAATCAGCCCCAGCATTTT. This gives the protein CASGLGGGLPPYSNQPQHF. The entire variable domain, with the stretches around the CDR3 drawn from the reference TRBV12-5 and TRBJ1-5 proteins, is DARVTQTPRHKVTEMGQEVTMRCQPILGHNTVFWYRQTMMQGLELLAYFRNRAPLDDSGMPKDRFSAEMPDATLATLKIQPSEPRDSAVYFCASGLGGGLPPYSNQPQHFGDGTRLSIL.